The 16 T cell receptor beta chains reported below all come from one sample, sequenced in a study of T cell responses to AZD1222 COVID-19 vaccine. Here immunoSEQ multiplex PCR was the method, and the copy in TCRdb shows in-frame clones only, minus some. The sample includes roughly 170,000 clones, around 87% of them seen just once. The starting material was peripheral blood, obtained on day 0 of AZD1222 vaccination. All receptors come from an adult in good health.

The J gene is TRBJ2-2, the V gene TRBV15, with 10 positions matching TRBD2. The CDR3 is 16 residues long. Trimming took 3 bases from V and 7 from J; bases not matched to a gene: 8. From germline, CDR1 is LNHNV and CDR2 YYDKDF (reference sequence). The CDR3 sequence is CATSRPGLASHGELFF. The CDR3 DNA is TGTGCCACCAGCAGGCCGGGACTAGCGTCCCACGGGGAGCTGTTTTTT.

This rearrangement joins TRBV7-8 to TRBJ2-1; no reliable D call. CDR3 length equals 15 residues. V lost 6 bases and J 5 bases, leaving 17 bases between the germline ends. Germline CDR1 SGHVS, CDR2 FQNEAQ. CDR3 sequence: CASRMLGSLHNEQFF. CDR3 DNA: TGTGCCAGCAGGATGTTGGGTAGTCTCCACAATGAGCAGTTCTTC.

The chain has TRBV21-1 and TRBJ1-1; the DNA was not used to check the table's D call, TRBD1. TRBV21-1 is a pseudogene. The CDR3 length is 15 residues. The CDR3 bases are TGTGCCAGCAGCGCCTGGACAGGGTGTATCACTGAAGCTTTCTTT. Its translation: CASSAWTGCITEAFF.

The genes are TRBV15 and TRBJ1-4; D is perhaps TRBD1 (6 bases). This CDR3 has 14 residues. Germline-derived CDR1 and CDR2 are LNHNV and YYDKDF (reference sequence). Trimming shortened V by 6 bases and J by 4 bases, and 12 bases separated the two germline ends. The CDR3 sequence: CATRSGQRNEKLFF. CDR3 in DNA: TGTGCCACCAGATCCGGACAGCGTAATGAAAAACTGTTTTTT.

This chain connects TRBV2 to TRBJ2-5; D gene unclear. Germline V gives CDR1 SNHLY, CDR2 FYNNEI. The CDR3 loop spans 16 amino acids. The V gene lost 7 bases and the J gene lost 1 base, with 19 bases spanning the gap. The CDR3, as DNA: TGTGCCAGCACCTTGGGGTACTCCACCCGCCAAGAGACCCAGTACTTC. Encoded protein: CASTLGYSTRQETQYF.

This chain links TRBV5-4 with TRBJ2-1; D may match TRBD1 or TRBD2 (6 bases each). The CDR3 runs to 16 residues. From germline, CDR1 is SGHNT and CDR2 YYREEE (reference sequence). Trimming cost V 3 bases and J 0 bases, with 13 bases left between them. The CDR3 DNA is TGTGCCAGCAGCTGGGGGGCCCCGAGCTCCTACAATGAGCAGTTCTTC. This sequence encodes CASSWGAPSSYNEQFF.

The CDR3 DNA follows: TGTGCCAGCAGCTTAGGGTTTCACACTGAAGCTTTCTTT. Amino acids: CASSLGFHTEAFF. The rearrangement uses TRBV7-2 and TRBJ1-1; D not resolved. This CDR3 is 13 amino acids long. Trimming left V 1 base short and J 3 bases short, with 6 bases between. CDR1 and CDR2 (germline): SGHTA, FQGNSA.

This chain links TRBV30 with TRBJ2-1; no reliable D call. The V end lost 0 bases, the J end lost 13 bases, and 16 bases lay between the germline ends. In germline, CDR1 is GTSNPN, CDR2 SVGIG (reference sequence). The CDR3 sequence is 13 residues long. In DNA, the CDR3 is TGTGCCTGGAGTGTTCTAAGAGGAAGTCGTCAGTTCTTC. This sequence encodes CAWSVLRGSRQFF. The full variable domain, its missing parts supplied by reference TRBV30 and TRBJ2-1, is SQTIHQWPATLVQPVGSPLSLECTVEGTSNPNLYWYRQAAGRGLQLLFYSVGIGQISSEVPQNLSASRPQDRQFILSSKKLLLSDSGFYLCAWSVLRGSRQFFGPGTRLTVL.

In nucleotides, the CDR3 is TGTGCCAGAAGCTTGTATCGATGCGGGAGGGTTTCCTACAATGAGCAGTTCTTC. It encodes CARSLYRCGRVSYNEQFF. The chain combines TRBV5-3 with TRBJ2-1, with 9 nucleotides matching TRBD2. TRBV5-3 is an open reading frame, and its role is uncertain. V gave up 1 base and J gave up 1 base; unmatched junction bases: 9. The CDR3 is 18 residues long.

The rearrangement links TRBV19 to TRBJ1-3; a weak D match, TRBD1 (5 bases). Germline assignment: CDR1 LNHDA and CDR2 SQIVND (reference sequence). The CDR3 runs to 17 residues. V lost 4 bases and J 0 bases, leaving 16 bases between the germline ends. The CDR3 DNA reads TGTGCCAGTAGTAACCGACAGTATGCCCTCTCTGGAAACACCATATATTTT. This encodes CASSNRQYALSGNTIYF.

This chain connects TRBV12-3 or TRBV12-4 to TRBJ2-3; unclear D gene. The CDR3 has 13 amino acids. The V and J ends lost 3 bases and 6 bases respectively, with 10 bases between them. The CDR3 region has the DNA TGTGCCAGCAGTTTCCGGAGTAGTGATACGCAGTATTTT. Encoded protein: CASSFRSSDTQYF.

V gene TRBV5-5 combines with J gene TRBJ2-7; D call uncertain. Trimming stripped 0 bases from V and 0 bases from J, with 7 bases between. In germline, CDR1 is SGHKS, CDR2 YYEKEE (reference sequence). The CDR3 consists of 14 residues. This CDR3 reads CASSLVGSSYEQYF. CDR3 bases: TGTGCCAGCAGCTTGGTCGGATCCTCCTACGAGCAGTACTTC. Combining the CDR3 with reference TRBV5-5 and TRBJ2-7 gives the whole variable domain DAGVTQSPTHLIKTRGQQVTLRCSPISGHKSVSWYQQVLGQGPQFIFQYYEKEERGRGNFPDRFSARQFPNYSSELNVNALLLGDSALYLCASSLVGSSYEQYFGPGTRLTVT.

The genes are TRBV9 and TRBJ2-5; D unclear. Trimming left V 4 bases short and J 6 bases short, with 13 bases between. The CDR3 totals 13 residues. Germline-derived CDR1 and CDR2 are SGDLS and YYNGEE. The CDR3 is CASSPRGSKTQYF. The CDR3 DNA reads TGTGCCAGCAGCCCTCGAGGAAGTAAGACCCAGTACTTC.

The chain links TRBV18 to TRBJ2-7, with D hard to call. The germline gives CDR1 KGHSH, CDR2 LQKENI. CDR3 length: 12 amino acids. V lost 6 bases to trimming and J lost 4 bases, with 10 bases between them. The CDR3 DNA sequence: TGTGCCAGCTCGCGCCTAGGGTACGAGCAGTACTTC. This codes for CASSRLGYEQYF.

This clone showed up just a few times. The CDR3 loop is CASSPGASGYGYTF. CDR3 in DNA: TGTGCCAGCAGTCCGGGGGCGTCTGGCTATGGCTACACCTTC. The chain couples TRBV7-9 to TRBJ1-2, with TRBD1 as a possible D gene (6 bases). CDR1 and CDR2 (germline): SEHNR, FQNEAQ (reference sequence). This CDR3 has 14 residues. V gave up 6 bases and J gave up 4 bases, with 15 bases separating them.

This CDR3 is CASSLGQGIRNQPQHF. In DNA form, the CDR3 reads TGTGCCAGCAGCTTGGGACAGGGAATTCGCAATCAGCCCCAGCATTTT. The V call is TRBV5-6, the J call TRBJ1-5; 7 positions agree with TRBD1. Germline CDR1 is SGHDT and CDR2 is YYEEEE. Trimming took 0 bases from V and 2 from J; bases not matched to a gene: 5. The CDR3 has 16 residues.